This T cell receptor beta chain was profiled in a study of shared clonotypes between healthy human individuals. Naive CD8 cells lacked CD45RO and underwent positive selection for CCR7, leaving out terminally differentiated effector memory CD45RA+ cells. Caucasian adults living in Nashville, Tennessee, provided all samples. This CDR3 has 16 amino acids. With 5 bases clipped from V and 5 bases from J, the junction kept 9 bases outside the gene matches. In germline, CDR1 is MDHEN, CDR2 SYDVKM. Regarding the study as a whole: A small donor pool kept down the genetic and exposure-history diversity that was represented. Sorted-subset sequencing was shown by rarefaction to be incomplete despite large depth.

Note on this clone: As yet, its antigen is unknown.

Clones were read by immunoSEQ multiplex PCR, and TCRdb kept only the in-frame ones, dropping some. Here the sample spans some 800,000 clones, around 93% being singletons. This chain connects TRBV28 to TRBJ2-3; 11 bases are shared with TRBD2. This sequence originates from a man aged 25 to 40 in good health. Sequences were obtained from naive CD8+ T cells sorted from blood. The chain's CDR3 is CASSPLSGRARDTQYF. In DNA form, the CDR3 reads TGTGCCAGCAGTCCTCTTAGCGGGAGGGCACGAGATACGCAGTATTTT. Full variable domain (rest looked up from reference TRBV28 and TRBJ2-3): DVKVTQSSRYLVKRTGEKVFLECVQDMDHENMFWYRQDPGLGLRLIYFSYDVKMKEKGDIPEGYSVSREKKERFSLILESASTNQTSMYLCASSPLSGRARDTQYFGPGTRLTVL.